A selection of T cell receptor beta chains follows, all from one sample in a study of shared clonotypes between healthy human individuals. Libraries were prepared by immunoSEQ multiplex PCR; TCRdb keeps only in-frame clonotypes and omits some of them. The sample carries fewer than 600,000 clones, about four fifths recorded once. The sample was PBMCs. The receptors originated from a woman in her 40s in good health. Some clones in this sample may be carry-over from other donors' samples. The CDR3 runs from the conserved cysteine through the conserved F or W. The D gene is left open where the match is weak. Clone size appears in some rows only: once, few, many, or a class for an expanded clone.

cdr3_nt | cdr3_aa | j_call | v_call | clone_size | d_call
TGCGCCAGCAGCCCACTCTGGACAGGGAGCGGGACTAGCACAGATACGCAGTATTTT | CASSPLWTGSGTSTDTQYF | TRBJ2-3 | TRBV4-1 | once | NA
TGCGCCAGCAGCTTGGTCGGGGGAGGTGTCGATGAGCAGTTCTTC | CASSLVGGGVDEQFF | TRBJ2-1 | TRBV5-1 | NA | NA
TGTGCCAGCAGCACGCTGGGGGATAACTATGGCTACACCTTC | CASSTLGDNYGYTF | TRBJ1-2 | TRBV4-2 | few | NA
TGTGCCAGCAGTTTGGTTCCTAGCGGGGGCACAGATACGCAGTATTTT | CASSLVPSGGTDTQYF | TRBJ2-3 | TRBV28 | many | TRBD2
TGTGCCAGTAGTGTTCCGGGGCTCCAAGAGACCCAGTACTTC | CASSVPGLQETQYF | TRBJ2-5 | TRBV19 | NA | NA
TGTGCCAGCAGCCTAACCCCCGGAGGCTACACCTTC | CASSLTPGGYTF | TRBJ1-2 | TRBV7-2 | NA | NA
TGTGCCAGCAGTTTCGCAGGACAATCCTACGAGCAGTACTTC | CASSFAGQSYEQYF | TRBJ2-7 | TRBV27 | NA | NA
TGTGCCAGCAGCGACGGAGGGGATTGGGAGACCCAGTACTTC | CASSDGGDWETQYF | TRBJ2-5 | TRBV7-9 | NA | NA
TGTGCCACGGGAGGGCCGCACAATGAGCAGTTCTTC | CATGGPHNEQFF | TRBJ2-1 | TRBV6-5 | NA | TRBD2
TGTGCCTGGAGTGTCTTGGGCTCTGAAGCTTTCTTT | CAWSVLGSEAFF | TRBJ1-1 | TRBV30 | NA | NA
TGTGCCAGCAGTGAGGAGGCGGGAGGCGCAGATACGCAGTATTTT | CASSEEAGGADTQYF | TRBJ2-3 | TRBV6-4 | few | TRBD2
TGTGCCAGCAGCTTCCTAGGGACACCGAACACCGGGGAGCTGTTTTTT | CASSFLGTPNTGELFF | TRBJ2-2 | TRBV7-3 | once | NA
TGCAGCGTCCTCGGGTGGGGGTCGGACACTGAAGCTTTCTTT | CSVLGWGSDTEAFF | TRBJ1-1 | TRBV29-1 | many | NA
TGTGCCAGCAGCGTACTAGCGGGGGCCGCCTACGAGCAGTACTTC | CASSVLAGAAYEQYF | TRBJ2-7 | TRBV7-2 | few | TRBD2
TGTGCCAGCAGCGGAGAGGGTACGGACTATGGCTACACCTTC | CASSGEGTDYGYTF | TRBJ1-2 | TRBV28 | few | NA
TGTGCCAGCAGCCCGCTCCGCATCTCCTACGAGCAGTACTTC | CASSPLRISYEQYF | TRBJ2-7 | TRBV7-7 | NA | NA
TGTGCCAGCAGCTTAATGCAGGGGGCGCGTGGCAATCAGCCCCAGCATTTT | CASSLMQGARGNQPQHF | TRBJ1-5 | TRBV7-2 | NA | TRBD1
TGTGCCACCAGCAGAGGTACAGGGAAGAGCTCCTACGAGCAGTACTTC | CATSRGTGKSSYEQYF | TRBJ2-7 | TRBV15 | NA | NA
TGTGCCAGCAGCGTGACGACTCACACAGATACGCAGTATTTT | CASSVTTHTDTQYF | TRBJ2-3 | TRBV9 | NA | NA
TGTGCCAGCAGCACCACAGGGGTTAACTATGGCTACACCTTC | CASSTTGVNYGYTF | TRBJ1-2 | TRBV6-1 | NA | TRBD1
TGCGCCAGCAGCTTGGACGGACGGACGTTCTCTGGAAACACCATATATTTT | CASSLDGRTFSGNTIYF | TRBJ1-3 | TRBV5-1 | NA | NA
TGTGCCTTTGCCCGGGACTCCTATGGCTACACCTTC | CAFARDSYGYTF | TRBJ1-2 | TRBV30 | many | NA
TGTGCCAGCAGTGAGGGGAGGACTAGCGGAGCTTACGAGCAGTACTTC | CASSEGRTSGAYEQYF | TRBJ2-7 | TRBV2 | NA | TRBD2
TGTGCCAGCAGCTCTTTGACTAGTGTTGGAGAGACCCAGTACTTC | CASSSLTSVGETQYF | TRBJ2-5 | TRBV7-9 | NA | NA
TGCGGTTCCTACGAGCAGTACTTC | CGSYEQYF | TRBJ2-7 | TRBV3-1/TRBV3-2 | NA | NA
TGCGCCAGCAGCATTGGTTCAGGCGGAGAGACCCAGTACTTC | CASSIGSGGETQYF | TRBJ2-5 | TRBV5-1 | few | NA
TGTGCCAGCAGTGAATATCCCGACGGCTCTGGGGCCAACGTCCTGACTTTC | CASSEYPDGSGANVLTF | TRBJ2-6 | TRBV25-1 | NA | NA
TGTGCCAGCAGCCCTGGGGCCCGCGGGCTCGAGCAGTACTTC | CASSPGARGLEQYF | TRBJ2-7 | TRBV27 | once | NA
TGTGCCAGCAGTTTAGGACTCACTCAGAATCAGCCCCAGCATTTT | CASSLGLTQNQPQHF | TRBJ1-5 | TRBV27 | NA | NA
TGTGCCGGCCGTGGAGGACAGGGGTCCTCCTACGAGCAGTACTTC | CAGRGGQGSSYEQYF | TRBJ2-7 | TRBV6-1 | NA | TRBD1
TGCGCCAGCAGCCTCTTACCTAGCGGGTTTGGAGAGACCCAGTACTTC | CASSLLPSGFGETQYF | TRBJ2-5 | TRBV5-1 | NA | TRBD2